This T cell receptor (beta chain) was documented in a study of blood T cell repertoires in COVID-19. About the research overall: The United States, Italy and Spain supplied acute and convalescent COVID-19 samples. The cDNA or gDNA used as material had been derived from T cells, B-cell-depleted T cells, or PBMCs.

This CDR3 is 15 amino acids long. Trimming removed 1 base from V and 4 bases from J, with 13 bases in between. Germline V gene lookup returns CDR1 SGHTA and CDR2 FQGNSA. Original data processing: Reference gene primer amplification in the assay estimated nucleated cell counts. Sequencing was performed with immunoSEQ multiplex PCR; in TCRdb, only in-frame clones are kept and a portion is missing. V and J calls and clone size follow that table, whereas D and trimming were derived from the DNA. The table lists 120,000 or so clones, approximately 82% of them singletons. The chain carries TRBV7-2 and TRBJ1-2; D is undetermined. Source material: peripheral blood. This receptor was obtained from a man older than 75 with active or convalescent COVID-19. The CDR3 protein is CASSLEVAGSYGYTF. Written as DNA, the CDR3 is TGTGCCAGCAGCTTAGAGGTGGCGGGATCCTATGGCTACACCTTC. The full variable domain, completed using reference TRBV7-2 and TRBJ1-2, is GAGVSQSPSNKVTEKGKDVELRCDPISGHTALYWYRQSLGQGLEFLIYFQGNSAPDKSGLPSDRFSAERTGGSVSTLTIQRTQQEDSAVYLCASSLEVAGSYGYTFGSGTRLTVV.